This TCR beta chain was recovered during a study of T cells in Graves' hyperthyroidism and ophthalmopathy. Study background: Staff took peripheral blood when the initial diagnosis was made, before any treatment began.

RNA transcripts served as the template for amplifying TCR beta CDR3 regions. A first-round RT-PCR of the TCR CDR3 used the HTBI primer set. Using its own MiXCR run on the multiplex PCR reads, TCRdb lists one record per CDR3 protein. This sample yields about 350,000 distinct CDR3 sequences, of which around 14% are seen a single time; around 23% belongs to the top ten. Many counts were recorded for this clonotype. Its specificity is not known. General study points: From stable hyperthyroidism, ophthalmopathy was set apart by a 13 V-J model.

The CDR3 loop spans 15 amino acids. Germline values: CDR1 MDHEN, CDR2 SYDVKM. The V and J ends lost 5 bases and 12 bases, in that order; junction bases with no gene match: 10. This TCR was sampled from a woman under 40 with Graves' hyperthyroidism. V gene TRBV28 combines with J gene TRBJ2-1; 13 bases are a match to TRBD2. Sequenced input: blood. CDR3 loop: CASSRPGLAGIGQFF. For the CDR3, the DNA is TGTGCCAGCAGTCGGCCGGGACTAGCGGGAATTGGGCAGTTCTTC.